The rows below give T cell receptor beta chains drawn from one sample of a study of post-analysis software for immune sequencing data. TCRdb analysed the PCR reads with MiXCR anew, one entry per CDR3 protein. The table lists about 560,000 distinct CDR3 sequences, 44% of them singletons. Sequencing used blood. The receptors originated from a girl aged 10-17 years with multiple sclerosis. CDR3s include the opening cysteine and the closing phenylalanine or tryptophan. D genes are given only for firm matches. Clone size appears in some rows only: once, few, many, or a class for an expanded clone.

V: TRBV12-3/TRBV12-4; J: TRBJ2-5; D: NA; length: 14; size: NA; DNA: TGTGCCAGCAGTTGGAGAGGGTCCTCTGGGGAGCAGTACTTC; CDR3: CASSWRGSSGEQYF
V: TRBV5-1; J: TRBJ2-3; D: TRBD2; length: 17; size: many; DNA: TGCGCCAGCAGCTCTGGGGGTACTAGCGGACACACAGATACGCAGTATTTT; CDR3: CASSSGGTSGHTDTQYF
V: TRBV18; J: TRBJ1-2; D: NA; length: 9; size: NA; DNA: TGTGCCAGCTCATTGGACCACACCTTC; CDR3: CASSLDHTF
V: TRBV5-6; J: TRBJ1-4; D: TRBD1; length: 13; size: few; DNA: TGTGCCAGCAGTGCCAGGGGGCGGGAAAAACTGTTTTTT; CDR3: CASSARGREKLFF
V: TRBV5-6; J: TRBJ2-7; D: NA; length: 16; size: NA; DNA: TGTGCCAGCAGCTTGGGCGGTTATGGTTTCACCTACGAGCAGTACTTC; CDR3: CASSLGGYGFTYEQYF
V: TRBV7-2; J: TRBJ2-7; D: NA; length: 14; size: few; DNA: TGTGCCAGCAGCTTAGGTCCGGGCGACTACGAGCAGTACTTC; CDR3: CASSLGPGDYEQYF
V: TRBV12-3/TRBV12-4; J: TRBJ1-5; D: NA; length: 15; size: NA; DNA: TGTGCCAGCAGTTACCGACAGAAGAGCAATCAGCCCCAGCATTTT; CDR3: CASSYRQKSNQPQHF
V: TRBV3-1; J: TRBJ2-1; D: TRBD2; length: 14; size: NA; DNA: TGTGCCAGCAGCCGCCCCGGGACTACTAATGAGCAGTTCTTC; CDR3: CASSRPGTTNEQFF
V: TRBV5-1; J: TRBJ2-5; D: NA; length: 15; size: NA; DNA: TGCGCCAGCAACTACGGGCCGTCAAGTGGAGAGACCCAGTACTTC; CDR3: CASNYGPSSGETQYF
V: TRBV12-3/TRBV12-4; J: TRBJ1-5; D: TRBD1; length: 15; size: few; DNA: TGTGCCAGCAGTTTGGAAGGGGGCGGTAATCAGCCCCAGCATTTT; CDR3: CASSLEGGGNQPQHF
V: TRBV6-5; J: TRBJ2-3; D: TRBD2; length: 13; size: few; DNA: TGTGCCAGCAGAGCGGGGCACACAGATACGCAGTATTTT; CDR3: CASRAGHTDTQYF
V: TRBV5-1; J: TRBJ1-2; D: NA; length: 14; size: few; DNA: TGCGCCAGCAGCACCTCGGGAGGGGGCTATGGCTACACCTTC; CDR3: CASSTSGGGYGYTF
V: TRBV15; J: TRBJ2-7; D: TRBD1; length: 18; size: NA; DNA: TGTGCCACCAGCAGACTAGGACAGGGCCCATCCTCCTCCTACGAGCAGTACTTC; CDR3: CATSRLGQGPSSSYEQYF
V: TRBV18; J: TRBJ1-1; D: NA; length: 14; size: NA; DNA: TGTGCCAGCTCACCTTGGACTGAGAACACTGAAGCTTTCTTT; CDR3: CASSPWTENTEAFF
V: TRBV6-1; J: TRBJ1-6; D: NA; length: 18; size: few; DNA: TGTGCCAGCAGTGAAGCGCTCCAGGGCAGAGTTAATAATTCACCCCTCCACTTT; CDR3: CASSEALQGRVNNSPLHF
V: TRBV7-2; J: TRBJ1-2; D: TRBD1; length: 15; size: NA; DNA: TGTGCCAGCAGCCCTTGGATAACAGGGGACTATGGCTACACCTTC; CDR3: CASSPWITGDYGYTF
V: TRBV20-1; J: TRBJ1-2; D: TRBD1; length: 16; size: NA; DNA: TGCAGTGCTAGAGCATGGGGGACAGGGGGCCCTATAAGCTACACCTTC; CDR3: CSARAWGTGGPISYTF
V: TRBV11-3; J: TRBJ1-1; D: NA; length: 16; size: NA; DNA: TGTGCCAGCAGCTTAGGGGCAGGGGCCGATTACACTGAAGCTTTCTTT; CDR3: CASSLGAGADYTEAFF
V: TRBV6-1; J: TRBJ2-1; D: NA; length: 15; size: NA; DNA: TGTGCCAGCAGTGAAGGGGGGGCCTCCCACAATGAGCAGTTCTTC; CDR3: CASSEGGASHNEQFF
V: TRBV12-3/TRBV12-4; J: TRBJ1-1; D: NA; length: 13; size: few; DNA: TGTGCCAGCAGCCAAACAGGGTATACTGAAGCTTTCTTT; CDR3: CASSQTGYTEAFF
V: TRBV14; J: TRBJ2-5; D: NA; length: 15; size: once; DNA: TGTGCCAGCAGCCAAGTAATCGGGTACCAAGAGACCCAGTACTTC; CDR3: CASSQVIGYQETQYF
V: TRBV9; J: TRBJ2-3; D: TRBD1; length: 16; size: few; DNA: TGTGCCAGCAGCGCCCGGGACAGGGCGATGACAGATACGCAGTATTTT; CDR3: CASSARDRAMTDTQYF
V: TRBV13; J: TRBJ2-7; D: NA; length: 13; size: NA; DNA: TGTGCCAGCAGCTTAGGATTCGGTTACGAGCAGTACTTC; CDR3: CASSLGFGYEQYF
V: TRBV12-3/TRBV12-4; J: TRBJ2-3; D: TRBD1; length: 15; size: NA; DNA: TGTGCCAGCAGTTTTAGAGGACAGGGGTCAGATACGCAGTATTTT; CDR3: CASSFRGQGSDTQYF
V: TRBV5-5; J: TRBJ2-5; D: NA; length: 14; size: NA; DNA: TGTGCCAGCAGCTTTAGTTGGGGTTTGGAGACCCAGTACTTC; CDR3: CASSFSWGLETQYF
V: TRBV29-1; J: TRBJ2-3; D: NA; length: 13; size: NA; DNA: TGCAGCGTTGGGGCCGTTCTTTCAGATACGCAGTATTTT; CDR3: CSVGAVLSDTQYF
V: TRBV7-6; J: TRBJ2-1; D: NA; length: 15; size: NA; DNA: TGTGCCAGCAGCCGAGCGGGTAGCTCCTACAATGAGCAGTTCTTC; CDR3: CASSRAGSSYNEQFF
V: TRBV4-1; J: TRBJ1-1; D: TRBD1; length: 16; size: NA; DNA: TGCGCCAGCAGCTCCAGATTTGGGACAGTAAACACTGAAGCTTTCTTT; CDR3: CASSSRFGTVNTEAFF
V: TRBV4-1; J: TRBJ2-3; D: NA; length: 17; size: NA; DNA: TGCGCCAGCAGCCAAAATCGGGACGGGAGCGGGCCAGATACGCAGTATTTT; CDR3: CASSQNRDGSGPDTQYF
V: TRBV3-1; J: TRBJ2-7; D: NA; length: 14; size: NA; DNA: TGTGCCAGCAGCCAAGAGATGAGGACAGTTGAGCAGTACTTC; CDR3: CASSQEMRTVEQYF
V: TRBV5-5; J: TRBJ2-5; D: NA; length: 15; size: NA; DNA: TGTGCCAGCAGAGGGATGTACTACCAACAAGAGACCCAGTACTTC; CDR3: CASRGMYYQQETQYF
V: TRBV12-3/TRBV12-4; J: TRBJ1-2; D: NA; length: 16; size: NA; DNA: TGTGCCAGCAGTTTAGGCAAGGGGGGAACAAGCTATGGCTACACCTTC; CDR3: CASSLGKGGTSYGYTF
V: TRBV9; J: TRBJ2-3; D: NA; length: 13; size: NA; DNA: TGTGCCAGCAGCGTAGTAGCCACAGATACGCAGTATTTT; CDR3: CASSVVATDTQYF
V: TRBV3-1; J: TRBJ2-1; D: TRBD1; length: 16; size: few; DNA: TGTGCCAGCAGCCCCGGACAGGGGAGAGAGGACAATGAGCAGTTCTTC; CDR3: CASSPGQGREDNEQFF
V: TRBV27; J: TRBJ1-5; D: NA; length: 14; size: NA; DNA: TGTGCCAGCAGCCTCCGGGTTAATGATCAGCCCCAGCATTTT; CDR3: CASSLRVNDQPQHF
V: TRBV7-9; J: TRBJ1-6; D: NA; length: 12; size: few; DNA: TGTGCCAGCAGCTTAGCGTCCGGGCCCCTCCACTTT; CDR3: CASSLASGPLHF
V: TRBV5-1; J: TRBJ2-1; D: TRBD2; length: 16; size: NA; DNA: TGCGTCAGCAGCTTCGGAAGCGGGGGGCCCTACAATGAGCAGTTCTTC; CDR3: CVSSFGSGGPYNEQFF
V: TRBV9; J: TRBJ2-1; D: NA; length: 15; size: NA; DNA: TGTGCCAGCAGCGTAACGGGGCAGCCGGGCAATGAGCAGTTCTTC; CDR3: CASSVTGQPGNEQFF
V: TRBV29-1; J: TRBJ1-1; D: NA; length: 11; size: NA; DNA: TGCAGCGTCCTACCGGGAGCTGAAGCTTTCTTT; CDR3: CSVLPGAEAFF
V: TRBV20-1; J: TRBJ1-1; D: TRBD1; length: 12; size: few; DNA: TGCAGTGCTGTCCGGGACAGCACTGAAGCTTTCTTT; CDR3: CSAVRDSTEAFF
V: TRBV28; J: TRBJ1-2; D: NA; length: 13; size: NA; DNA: TGTGCCAGCAGCCCGGACAGCTTCTATGGCTACACCTTC; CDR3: CASSPDSFYGYTF
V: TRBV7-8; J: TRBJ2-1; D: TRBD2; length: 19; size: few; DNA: TGTGCCAGCAGCTTAGGTCGAGCGGGGGGTAAAAGCTCCTACAATGAGCAGTTCTTC; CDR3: CASSLGRAGGKSSYNEQFF
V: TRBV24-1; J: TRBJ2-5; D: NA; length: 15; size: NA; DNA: TGTGCCACCAGTGATTTAACTACTCCTCAAGAGACCCAGTACTTC; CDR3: CATSDLTTPQETQYF
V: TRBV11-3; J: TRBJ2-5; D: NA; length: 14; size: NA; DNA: TGTGCCAGCAGCTTAGACGCGGCGAAAGAGACCCAGTACTTC; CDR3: CASSLDAAKETQYF
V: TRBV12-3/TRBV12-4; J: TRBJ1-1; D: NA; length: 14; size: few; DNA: TGTGCCAGCAGTCGGGACCCTCCCGGCACTGAAGCTTTCTTT; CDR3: CASSRDPPGTEAFF
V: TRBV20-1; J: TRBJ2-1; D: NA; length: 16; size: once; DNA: TGCAGTGCTGAAACCGGGACCACTCGCTCCTACAATGAGCAGTTCTTC; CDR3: CSAETGTTRSYNEQFF
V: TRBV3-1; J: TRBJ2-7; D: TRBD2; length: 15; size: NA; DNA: TGTGCCAGCAGCCCTCTAGCGGCGCCGGGGGGCGAGCAGTACTTC; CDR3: CASSPLAAPGGEQYF
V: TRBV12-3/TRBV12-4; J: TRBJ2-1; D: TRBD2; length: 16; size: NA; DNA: TGTGCCAGCAGTCCTCGGTCTAGCGGGAGCGGCAATGAGCAGTTCTTC; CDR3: CASSPRSSGSGNEQFF
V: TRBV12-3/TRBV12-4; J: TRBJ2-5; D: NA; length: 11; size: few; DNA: TGTGCCAGCAGCTCAGAAGGTGCCCAGTACTTC; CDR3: CASSSEGAQYF
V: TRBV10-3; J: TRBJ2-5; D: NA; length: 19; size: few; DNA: TGTGCCATCACGGGCCCCAGAGGGGACGATCTACATACGAAAGAGACCCAGTACTTC; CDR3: CAITGPRGDDLHTKETQYF
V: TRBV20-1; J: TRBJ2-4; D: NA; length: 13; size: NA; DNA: TGCAGTGCTAGAGGGTGGGGCAGTGACATTCAGTACTTC; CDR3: CSARGWGSDIQYF
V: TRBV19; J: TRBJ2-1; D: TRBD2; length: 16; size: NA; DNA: TGTGCCAGTAGTATATCCAGCGGGAGATCCGACAATGAGCAGTTCTTC; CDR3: CASSISSGRSDNEQFF
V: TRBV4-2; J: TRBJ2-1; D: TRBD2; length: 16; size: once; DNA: TGTGCCAGCAGCCAACCTAGCGGGGGCTCCTACAATGAGCAGTTCTTC; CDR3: CASSQPSGGSYNEQFF
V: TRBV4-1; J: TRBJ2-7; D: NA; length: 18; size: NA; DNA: TGCGCCAGCAGCCAAGTGTTAGCGTGGAGCCCTAGCTCCTACGAGCAGTACTTC; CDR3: CASSQVLAWSPSSYEQYF